These 26 T cell receptor beta chains share one sample of origin, sequenced in a study of blood T cell repertoires in COVID-19. Profiling relied on immunoSEQ multiplex PCR, and the TCRdb table lists in-frame clones only, not all of them. The table includes tens of thousands of clones, 65% to 85% detected once. Sequences were obtained from peripheral blood. The origin of the receptors is a man between 60 and 75 years old with acute or convalescent COVID-19.

V usage is TRBV5-6 and J usage is TRBJ1-1; TRBD1 matches at 7 bases. Trimming cost V 4 bases and J 2 bases; bases outside gene matches: 2. The CDR3 loop spans 13 amino acids. Germline loops: CDR1 SGHDT, CDR2 YYEEEE. The CDR3 DNA reads TGTGCCAGCAGCAGGGACAGCAACACTGAAGCTTTCTTT. Its protein product is CASSRDSNTEAFF.

The V and J genes are TRBV18 and TRBJ1-3, with 11 bases aligning to TRBD1. With 5 bases clipped from V and 0 bases from J, the junction kept 3 bases outside the gene matches. CDR3 length: 16 amino acids. Germline V gives CDR1 KGHSH, CDR2 LQKENI. The CDR3 is CASSGQGASSGNTIYF. The CDR3 nucleotides are TGTGCCAGCTCAGGACAGGGGGCGAGCTCTGGAAACACCATATATTTT.

The gene calls are TRBV27 and TRBJ2-7; D may be TRBD1 (6 bases). Looked up from germline, CDR1 is MNHEY and CDR2 is SMNVEV (reference sequence). V lost 2 bases and J lost 8, with 16 bases in between. This CDR3 has 14 amino acids. CDR3: CASSLRPGQDKQYF. The CDR3 bases are TGTGCCAGCAGTTTACGTCCGGGACAAGACAAGCAGTACTTC.

The gene calls are TRBV10-1 and TRBJ1-5; TRBD1 agrees at 9 bases. V lost 10 bases, J lost 1 base, and 20 bases stayed unmatched. The CDR3 is 19 residues long. In germline, CDR1 is WNHNN, CDR2 SYGVQD (reference sequence). The CDR3 sequence: CANQLPPGQGGKSNQPQHF. Here the CDR3 DNA reads TGCGCCAACCAACTTCCACCGGGACAGGGAGGAAAAAGCAATCAGCCCCAGCATTTT.

This clone was seen a handful of times. This chain connects TRBV10-3 to TRBJ1-2; the D gene is possibly TRBD1 (6 bases). The V and J ends lost 0 bases and 5 bases respectively, with 10 bases between them. CDR1 and CDR2 (germline): ENHRY, SYGVKD. The CDR3 is made up of 14 amino acids. Here the CDR3 DNA reads TGTGCCATCAGTGAGTCGAATACAGGGTATGGCTACACCTTC. Protein: CAISESNTGYGYTF.

V and J are TRBV5-1 and TRBJ1-1, with 11 bases aligning to TRBD1. V gave up 5 bases and J gave up 8 bases; unmatched junction bases: 8. From germline, CDR1 is SGHRS and CDR2 YFSETQ. This CDR3 has 14 residues. In DNA form, the CDR3 reads TGCGCCAGCAGTCCTGGACAGGGGGCTCACGAAGCTTTCTTT. Protein product: CASSPGQGAHEAFF.

The rearrangement links TRBV7-9 to TRBJ2-2; D might be TRBD1 (6 bases). Germline V gene lookup returns CDR1 SEHNR and CDR2 FQNEAQ (reference sequence). This CDR3 is 15 amino acids long. V gave up 3 bases and J gave up 4 bases, with 12 bases separating them. For the CDR3, the DNA is TGTGCCAGCAGCTTCACAGGGCGTGGCACCGGGGAGCTGTTTTTT. It codes for CASSFTGRGTGELFF.

V and J are TRBV9 and TRBJ2-1, with a weak D call TRBD2 (6 bases). The CDR3 loop spans 17 amino acids. V was pared by 3 bases and J by 8 bases, with 24 bases between. Germline lookup yields CDR1 SGDLS and CDR2 YYNGEE. The DNA of the CDR3 is TGTGCCAGCAGCGCATCGGCGGGGACGACCCGAACCCATGAGCAGTTCTTC. Translated, it gives CASSASAGTTRTHEQFF.

This clone was seen only once. The chain has TRBV11-2 and TRBJ1-3; D is unresolved. CDR1 and CDR2 (germline): SGHAT, FQNNGV. The CDR3 is 16 residues long. The V end was cut by 0 bases, the J end by 0 bases, with 9 bases between. The CDR3 bases are TGTGCCAGCAGCTTAGATCCCCCCGGCTCTGGAAACACCATATATTTT. It yields the protein CASSLDPPGSGNTIYF.

The genes are TRBV14 and TRBJ2-3; D is undetermined. Germline values: CDR1 SGHDN, CDR2 FVKESK. Between the trimmed V and J ends, which lost 4 bases and 4 bases, there was a span of 9 bases. This CDR3 region has 13 residues. In nucleotides, the CDR3 is TGTGCCAGCAGCCTCGTTTTGTCAGATACGCAGTATTTT. Translating it yields CASSLVLSDTQYF.

The chain recombines TRBV12-5 with TRBJ2-3, with 11 bases that match TRBD1. The J segment lost 7 bases and the V segment lost 5 bases, leaving 5 bases of the junction unmatched. There are 14 residues in the CDR3. Germline loops: CDR1 LGHNT, CDR2 FRNRAP. The CDR3 DNA reads TGTGCTAGTGGTCCCGGACAGGGGGCAAATACGCAGTATTTT. Amino acid sequence: CASGPGQGANTQYF.

J is TRBJ2-1 and V is TRBV7-2; 8 nucleotides match TRBD2. CDR3 size: 14 residues. CDR1 SGHTA and CDR2 FQGNSA come from the germline V gene. The V gene end was trimmed by 4 bases and the J gene end by 7 bases; junction bases not matched to a gene: 6. The CDR3 DNA reads TGTGCCAGCAGCTCCAGGACTAGCTCGAATGAGCAGTTCTTC. This encodes CASSSRTSSNEQFF.

The chain carries TRBV6-2 or TRBV6-3 and TRBJ1-6; 7 bases map to TRBD1. The CDR3 sequence is 15 residues long. V lost 4 bases to trimming and J lost 6 bases; unmatched junction nucleotides: 6. The germline V gene has CDR1 MNHEY and CDR2 SVGEGT. The CDR3 coding sequence is TGTGCCAGCAGTTTGTGGGGACAGCTTAATTCACCCCTCCACTTT. Its protein product is CASSLWGQLNSPLHF.

This rearrangement joins TRBV30 to TRBJ1-3; 7 bases match TRBD1. The J segment lost 3 bases and the V segment lost 5 bases, leaving 7 bases of the junction unmatched. The CDR3 extends over 14 amino acids. From germline, CDR1 is GTSNPN and CDR2 SVGIG (reference sequence). The CDR3 DNA reads TGTGCCTGGGCGTACAGGGGAGGTGGAAACACCATATATTTT. The encoded protein is CAWAYRGGGNTIYF.

This clone was observed a single time. One end of the junction varies from germline; a read error may be responsible. This chain joins TRBV19 and TRBJ2-1; the match to TRBD2 covers 7 bases. Germline V CDR1 and CDR2: LNHDA, SQIVND (reference sequence). The CDR3 has 13 residues. In DNA form, the CDR3 reads TGTGCCAGTAGTATCGAACGGGAGGCCCCGGGGATCTTC. Translated: CASSIEREAPGIF.

This clone appeared a single time. V usage is TRBV29-1 and J usage is TRBJ2-3; a possible D gene is TRBD2 (6 bases). CDR3 length: 14 residues. V was clipped by 7 bases and J by 2 bases, with 16 bases between them. Germline values: CDR1 SQVTM, CDR2 ANQGSEA. CDR3 protein: CSGYDGGDTDTQYF. In DNA, the CDR3 is TGCAGCGGATATGATGGCGGGGACACAGATACGCAGTATTTT.

The chain couples TRBV19 to TRBJ1-2; D gene unclear. V was shortened by 9 bases and J by 4 bases, with 12 bases between the two germline ends. Germline V gene sequence: CDR1 LNHDA, CDR2 SQIVND (reference sequence). The CDR3 sequence is 12 residues long. The CDR3 protein is CASQAGIYGYTF. The CDR3 region has the DNA TGTGCCAGCCAGGCGGGAATCTATGGCTACACCTTC.

The chain couples TRBV7-9 to TRBJ2-2; possibly TRBD2 for D (6 bases). Germline values: CDR1 SEHNR, CDR2 FQNEAQ (reference sequence). The CDR3 covers 14 residues. V was cut by 2 bases and J by 3 bases, with 7 bases left in between. The CDR3 sequence: CASSLLADTGELFF. The CDR3 nucleotides are TGTGCCAGCAGCTTATTAGCGGACACCGGGGAGCTGTTTTTT.

The rearrangement uses TRBV3-1 (or the pseudogene TRBV3-2) and TRBJ1-2; TRBD1 aligns across 7 bases. The V segment lost 7 bases and the J segment 0 bases; nucleotides outside the gene matches: 8. This CDR3 contains 15 residues. Per the germline V gene, CDR1 is LGHDT and CDR2 is YNNKEL (reference sequence). CDR3 residues: CASTQGQIANYGYTF. The DNA of the CDR3 is TGTGCCAGCACCCAGGGACAGATAGCTAACTATGGCTACACCTTC.

This clone was recorded only once. The rearrangement joins TRBV3-1 (or the pseudogene TRBV3-2) to TRBJ1-6, with TRBD1 identical over 8 bases. CDR3 length equals 16 residues. The V gene end was trimmed by 1 base and the J gene end by 7 bases; junction bases not matched to a gene: 6. The germline V gene has CDR1 LGHDT and CDR2 YNNKEL (reference sequence). The CDR3 DNA follows: TGTGCCAGCAGCCAAGGAGACAGGGGAGGAAATTCACCCCTCCACTTT. Translated: CASSQGDRGGNSPLHF.

This clone was found a few times. The chain uses TRBV7-2 and TRBJ2-4; D gene uncertain. The CDR3 is 14 residues long. Trimming removed 5 bases at V and 0 bases at J, with 8 bases between. Germline-derived CDR1 and CDR2 are SGHTA and FQGNSA. CDR3 protein: CASSAALAKNIQYF. Written as DNA, the CDR3 is TGTGCCAGCAGCGCCGCGCTAGCCAAAAACATTCAGTACTTC.

J is TRBJ1-1 and V is TRBV5-1, with 10 bases that match TRBD1. Germline V gene sequence: CDR1 SGHRS, CDR2 YFSETQ. The CDR3 totals 15 residues. Trimming at V came to 4 bases and at J to 1 base, leaving 4 bases not matched to a gene. The CDR3 DNA is TGCGCCAGCAGCGGGGGACAGGGGAGGAACACTGAAGCTTTCTTT. Translating it yields CASSGGQGRNTEAFF.

V and J are TRBV19 and TRBJ1-2; tentative D call: TRBD1 (6 bases). CDR1 is LNHDA, CDR2 SQIVND, per germline (reference sequence). The CDR3 runs to 16 residues. Trimming stripped 3 bases from V and 0 bases from J, with 14 bases between. DNA of the CDR3: TGTGCCAGTAGTATGGAGCGACAGGCAGCTAACTATGGCTACACCTTC. Amino acid sequence: CASSMERQAANYGYTF. The full variable domain, completed using reference TRBV19 and TRBJ1-2, is DGGITQSPKYLFRKEGQNVTLSCEQNLNHDAMYWYRQDPGQGLRLIYYSQIVNDFQKGDIAEGYSVSREKKESFPLTVTSAQKNPTAFYLCASSMERQAANYGYTFGSGTRLTVV.

V gene TRBV5-6 combines with J gene TRBJ1-2, with a tentative D call TRBD1 (5 bases). Germline CDR1 and CDR2: SGHDT and YYEEEE. The CDR3 sequence is 13 residues long. Trimming removed 4 bases from V and 7 bases from J, with 14 bases in between. CDR3: CASSPDGGSGYTF. The CDR3 DNA is TGTGCCAGCAGCCCGGATGGGGGGAGTGGCTACACCTTC.

Points on this clone: Other DNA sequences within the sample encode an identical CDR3. The chain is built from TRBV30 and TRBJ1-5; the D gene is possibly TRBD1 (5 bases). Germline V lookup: CDR1 GTSNPN, CDR2 SVGIG (reference sequence). CDR3 length: 14 residues. Between the trimmed V and J ends, which lost 0 bases and 7 bases, there was a span of 13 bases. CDR3 nucleotide sequence: TGTGCCTGGAGTGTAGGCAGGGCGGAACAGCCCCAGCATTTT. Its translation: CAWSVGRAEQPQHF.

This sequence joins TRBV5-5 and TRBJ1-2, with TRBD1 matching over 9 bases. The germline V gene encodes CDR1 SGHKS and CDR2 YYEKEE (reference sequence). The CDR3 runs to 14 residues. The ends lost 4 bases at V and 5 bases at J; junction bases unmatched: 6. Written as DNA, the CDR3 is TGTGCCAGCAGCCTAACAGGGGGCTCTTATGGCTACACCTTC. Translated: CASSLTGGSYGYTF. The whole variable domain, filled in from reference TRBV5-5 and TRBJ1-2, reads DAGVTQSPTHLIKTRGQQVTLRCSPISGHKSVSWYQQVLGQGPQFIFQYYEKEERGRGNFPDRFSARQFPNYSSELNVNALLLGDSALYLCASSLTGGSYGYTFGSGTRLTVV.